The sequence of this T cell receptor beta chain was determined in a study of cytomegalovirus exposure and HLA in healthy donors. Primers: 60 Vbeta forward and 13 Jbeta reverse. Data came from immunoSEQ multiplex PCR; TCRdb stores just in-frame clones and leaves some out. Of roughly 70,000 clones in the sample, under 80% are singletons; the top ten hold less than 15%. This CDR3 contains 16 residues. The trim removed 0 bases at V and 6 bases at J, leaving 11 bases unmatched. CDR1 KGHSH and CDR2 LQKENI come from the germline V gene. In this sample, this clone turned up a few times. This TCR was recovered from a male donor in good health and CMV-seropositive. Sequenced: PBMCs. The J gene is TRBJ2-7, the V gene TRBV18, with 7 bases identical to TRBD1. DNA of the CDR3: TGTGCCAGCTCACCACCGACGACAGGGACGTATAGCGAGCAGTACTTC. It is translated as CASSPPTTGTYSEQYF.